This T cell receptor beta chain came from a study of cytomegalovirus exposure and HLA in healthy donors. PCR amplification relied on 60 Vbeta primers (plus 13 Jbeta primers). TCRdb's table, derived via immunoSEQ multiplex PCR, lists solely in-frame clones and lacks some. The sample shows around 97,000 clones, roughly 9.4% of them seen only once. Points on this clone: Its antigen is unidentified.

Broader study findings: Later findings reportedly placed an Asian-associated ancestry cluster below the 666-donor mean for N-insertions. With later analysis, a missense DCLRE1C variant became linked to TCR beta V- and J-gene trimming. Upon later analysis, TCR association rates were observed to vary by HLA locus, being highest for DRB1 and lowest for HLA-C.

This clonotype originated in a man aged 50 to 59 in good health and CMV-seropositive. Sequencing was performed on PBMCs.

The CDR3 DNA follows: TGTGCCATCAGTGATACGAGTGAAGCTTTCTTT. Translation gives CAISDTSEAFF. The genes are TRBV10-3 and TRBJ1-1; D not resolved. This CDR3 contains 11 residues. Trimming took 3 bases from V and 7 from J, leaving 6 bases between them. Germline CDR1 and CDR2: ENHRY and SYGVKD.